What follows are 14 T cell receptor beta chains derived from one specimen sequenced in a study of blood T cells in healthy people across ages. Through a sample-barcoded 5' primer and a J-beta primer mix, a second PCR was run for roughly 6 to 11 cycles. From the 5' RACE reads, TCRdb called clonotypes with MiXCR, one entry per CDR3 protein. The sample carries approximately 1,000,000 distinct CDR3 sequences, roughly two fifths recorded once. Source material: blood. Receptors originate from a man between 18 and 29 years old in good health.

This chain uses TRBV23-1 with TRBJ2-3; a weak D match, TRBD1 (5 bases). TRBV23-1 has ORF status, its function being uncertain. V was cut by 7 bases and J by 4 bases, with 15 bases left in between. The CDR3 runs 14 residues. CDR3 sequence: CASTPHQGSDTQYF. CDR3 DNA sequence: TGCGCCAGCACACCACATCAGGGATCAGATACGCAGTATTTT.

V is TRBV28 and J is TRBJ1-3; D gene uncertain. V dropped 8 bases and J dropped 0 bases, with 17 bases sitting between them. The CDR3 covers 16 residues. The germline V gene has CDR1 MDHEN and CDR2 SYDVKM. The CDR3 DNA is TGTGCCAGCCACCCATCAGACGGGAGCTCTGGAAACACCATATATTTT. Protein sequence: CASHPSDGSSGNTIYF.

This clonotype was detected only once. This chain joins TRBV12-5 and TRBJ2-1; 9 nucleotides line up with TRBD1. Germline CDR1 reads LGHNT; CDR2 reads FRNRAP. V lost 10 bases and J lost 8; bases outside the gene matches: 9. CDR3 length equals 13 residues. The CDR3: CANRPGQGDEQFF. The CDR3 bases are TGTGCTAACCGACCGGGACAGGGAGATGAGCAGTTCTTC. Together with reference TRBV12-5 and TRBJ2-1, the CDR3 gives the full variable domain: DARVTQTPRHKVTEMGQEVTMRCQPILGHNTVFWYRQTMMQGLELLAYFRNRAPLDDSGMPKDRFSAEMPDATLATLKIQPSEPRDSAVYFCANRPGQGDEQFFGPGTRLTVL.

This clonotype was seen only a few times. The chain links TRBV29-1 to TRBJ2-7; 10 bases line up with TRBD2. The V gene end was trimmed by 4 bases and the J gene end by 4 bases; junction bases not matched to a gene: 4. The germline V gene encodes CDR1 SQVTM and CDR2 ANQGSEA. The CDR3 is made up of 13 amino acids. The CDR3 DNA reads as TGCAGCGTTGGCCCGGGACTAGCGTACGAGCAGTACTTC. Translated, it gives CSVGPGLAYEQYF.

The rearrangement links TRBV6-6 to TRBJ2-3; 7 bases agree with TRBD2. Germline CDR1 and CDR2: MNHNY and SVGAGI (reference sequence). The CDR3 length is 15 residues. V lost 6 bases, J lost 7 bases, and 13 bases stayed unmatched. In nucleotides, the CDR3 is TGTGCCAGCAGCCTGAATAGCGGGTCGCAACATACGCAGTATTTT. Translated: CASSLNSGSQHTQYF.

The chain couples TRBV6-1 to TRBJ1-5; 7 nucleotides match TRBD1. This CDR3 contains 15 residues. The trim removed 7 bases at V and 5 bases at J, leaving 11 bases unmatched. Germline loops: CDR1 MNHNS, CDR2 SASEGT. The CDR3 bases are TGTGCCAGCACTACAACCGGGACAGATTATCAGCCCCAGCATTTT. It specifies CASTTTGTDYQPQHF.

This chain connects TRBV20-1 to TRBJ2-7; D is unresolved. Germline V gene lookup returns CDR1 DFQATT and CDR2 SNEGSKA (reference sequence). V lost 8 bases, J lost 0 bases, and 20 bases lay in between. The CDR3 length is 15 residues. CDR3 loop: CSPQRTDGYSYEQYF. The CDR3 bases are TGCAGTCCACAACGAACCGACGGCTACTCCTACGAGCAGTACTTC.

This clonotype was observed a few times. The V call is TRBV5-1, the J call TRBJ1-1; a possible D gene is TRBD1 (5 bases). The germline V and J ends were trimmed by 4 bases and 3 bases, with 19 bases remaining between them. Germline V gene data show CDR1 as SGHRS and CDR2 as YFSETQ. The CDR3 runs to 16 residues. The DNA of the CDR3 is TGCGCCAGCAGCATCAAAAGCATGGGGCAGGACACTGAAGCTTTCTTT. This translates into CASSIKSMGQDTEAFF.

The CDR3 loop reads CASSHPGQVTDTQYF. CDR3 bases: TGTGCCAGCAGCCACCCGGGACAGGTCACAGATACGCAGTATTTT. This sequence joins TRBV11-1 and TRBJ2-3; 8 bases align to TRBD1. J was trimmed by 2 bases and V by 5 bases; bases with no gene match: 6. This CDR3 is built from 15 residues. Per germline, CDR1 SGHAT and CDR2 FQDESV (reference sequence).

This chain connects TRBV9 to TRBJ2-1; weak D call: TRBD2 (6 bases). Trimming stripped 0 bases from V and 6 bases from J, with 13 bases between. Germline CDR1 SGDLS, CDR2 YYNGEE. CDR3 length equals 15 residues. The CDR3 nucleotides are TGTGCCAGCAGCGTAGGGACTACCAGACCCAATGAGCAGTTCTTC. This encodes CASSVGTTRPNEQFF.

The J gene is TRBJ1-1, the V gene TRBV7-2, with D possibly being TRBD1 (6 bases). The CDR3 loop spans 13 amino acids. V lost 10 bases to trimming and J lost 3 bases, with 15 bases between them. Germline V gene sequence: CDR1 SGHTA, CDR2 FQGNSA. Here the CDR3 DNA reads TGTGCCAACCGGAGGACAGCGGACACTGAAGCTTTCTTT. Its translation is CANRRTADTEAFF.

V gene TRBV3-1 combines with J gene TRBJ2-1; 8 positions agree with TRBD2. Germline V lookup: CDR1 LGHDT, CDR2 YNNKEL (reference sequence). The CDR3 covers 16 residues. Trimming cost V 4 bases and J 6 bases; bases outside gene matches: 11. CDR3 bases: TGTGCCAGCAGCCTCCTGCACGGACTAGCCCTCAATGAGCAGTTCTTC. Protein product: CASSLLHGLALNEQFF.

This clonotype was detected a few times. The gene calls are TRBV24-1 and TRBJ1-5, with D maybe TRBD1 (6 bases). The CDR3 loop spans 14 amino acids. Trimming took 6 bases from V and 3 from J, leaving 11 bases between them. The germline gives CDR1 KGHDR, CDR2 SFDVKD. This CDR3 is CATSSTGTNQPQHF. CDR3 nucleotide sequence: TGTGCCACCAGTTCAACAGGGACCAATCAGCCCCAGCATTTT.

This clonotype was detected a few times. The chain combines TRBV5-4 with TRBJ2-3, with D tentatively TRBD1 (6 bases). This CDR3 is 15 amino acids long. Per the germline V gene, CDR1 is SGHNT and CDR2 is YYREEE (reference sequence). Trimming left V 6 bases short and J 4 bases short, with 18 bases between. The CDR3 region has the DNA TGTGCCAGCACGCCTAGGGGGATAGAACCAGATACGCAGTATTTT. It specifies CASTPRGIEPDTQYF. Together with reference TRBV5-4 and TRBJ2-3, the CDR3 gives the full variable domain: ETGVTQSPTHLIKTRGQQVTLRCSSQSGHNTVSWYQQALGQGPQFIFQYYREEENGRGNFPPRFSGLQFPNYSSELNVNALELDDSALYLCASTPRGIEPDTQYFGPGTRLTVL.